This TCR beta chain is drawn from a study of OX40 agonist ivuxolimab in advanced cancers. To note about this clone: Its antigen is as yet unknown.

Clones were sequenced by immunoSEQ multiplex PCR, and TCRdb holds only the in-frame ones, with some missing. The table shows under 65,000 clones, with around 85% occurring only once. Study results and caveats: Not determined was the antigen specificity of the expanded peripheral T cells.

The germline gives CDR1 SGHTA, CDR2 FQGNSA. Trimming removed 1 base from V and 0 bases from J, with 9 bases in between. The CDR3 consists of 15 residues. This sequence originates from an adult with an advanced solid tumor such as melanoma, head and neck, liver or kidney cancer. The V gene is TRBV7-2, the J gene TRBJ1-1; no clear D gene. The input for sequencing was CD4+ or CD8+ T cells sorted from blood, taken in a trial of the OX40 agonist ivuxolimab. The chain's CDR3 is CASSLEELMNTEAFF. The CDR3 DNA reads as TGTGCCAGCAGCTTAGAAGAACTCATGAACACTGAAGCTTTCTTT.